This T cell receptor (beta chain) was identified in a study of cytomegalovirus exposure and HLA in healthy donors. Across the whole study: A prior analysis found fewer than 120 million unique TCR beta sequences from some 190 million T cells. General study points: According to the study, 160 or so TCR beta chains were cytomegalovirus-associated. It has been reported that TCR beta sequences accurately predicted the HLA-A and HLA-B alleles of most subjects.

As concerns this clone: The target antigen is unknown.

Trimming took off 1 base at V and 7 bases at J, with 11 bases between the two ends. Germline CDR1 and CDR2: SGHTA and FQGTGA. This CDR3 contains 14 residues. This PCR relied on a set of 60 Vbeta primers and 13 Jbeta primers. The repertoire was sequenced with immunoSEQ multiplex PCR; TCRdb's copy has only in-frame clones and lacks some. The sample features about 34,000 clones, with less than 2% in its top ten. At sampling all donors were nominally healthy, likely with unrecorded immune exposures. The sample consisted of PBMCs. This receptor was taken from a woman aged 40 to 50 in good health and CMV-seropositive. This chain connects TRBV7-3 to TRBJ2-1; D is possibly TRBD2 (5 bases). The CDR3 reads CASSLIYSGNEQFF. The CDR3 region has the DNA TGTGCCAGCAGCTTAATATATTCGGGGAATGAGCAGTTCTTC.